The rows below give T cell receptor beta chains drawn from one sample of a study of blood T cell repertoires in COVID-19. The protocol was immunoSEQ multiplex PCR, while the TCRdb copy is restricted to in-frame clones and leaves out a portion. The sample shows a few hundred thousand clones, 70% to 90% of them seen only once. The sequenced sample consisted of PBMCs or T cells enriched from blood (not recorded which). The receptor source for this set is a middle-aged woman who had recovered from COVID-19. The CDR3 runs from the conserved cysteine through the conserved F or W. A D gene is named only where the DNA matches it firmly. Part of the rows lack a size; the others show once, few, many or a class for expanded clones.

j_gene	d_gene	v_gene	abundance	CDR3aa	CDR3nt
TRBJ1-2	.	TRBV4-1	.	CASSQEGRNYGYTF	TGCGCCAGCAGCCAAGAAGGGAGGAACTATGGCTACACCTTC
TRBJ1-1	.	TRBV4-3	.	CASSQGARAEAFF	TGCGCCAGCAGCCAAGGGGCCAGGGCTGAAGCTTTCTTT
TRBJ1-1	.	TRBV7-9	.	CASRLGGNTEAFF	TGTGCCAGCAGACTGGGGGGGAACACTGAAGCTTTCTTT
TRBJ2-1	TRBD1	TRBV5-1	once	CASSRTGYSYNEQFF	TGCGCCAGCAGCCGGACAGGGTACTCCTACAATGAGCAGTTCTTC
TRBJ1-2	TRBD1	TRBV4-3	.	CASSQDRLGTGDYGYTF	TGCGCCAGCAGCCAAGATAGGCTCGGGACAGGGGACTATGGCTACACCTTC
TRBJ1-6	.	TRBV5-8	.	CASSLARGWNSPLHF	TGTGCCAGCAGCTTGGCTAGGGGGTGGAATTCACCCCTCCACTTT
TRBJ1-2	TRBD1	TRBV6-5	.	CASSLTGGDGYTF	TGTGCCAGCAGTCTCACAGGGGGCGATGGCTACACCTTC
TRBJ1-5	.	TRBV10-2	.	CASSNRDIYSNQPQHF	TGCGCCAGCTCAAATCGGGACATTTATAGCAATCAGCCCCAGCATTTT
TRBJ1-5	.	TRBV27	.	CASSGTYSNQPQHF	TGTGCCAGCAGCGGGACATATAGCAATCAGCCCCAGCATTTT
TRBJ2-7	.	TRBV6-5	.	CASGRDKTYEQYF	TGTGCCAGCGGGCGTGACAAGACCTACGAGCAGTACTTC
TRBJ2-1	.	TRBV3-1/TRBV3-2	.	CASSPTGNEQFF	TGTGCCAGCAGCCCGACTGGAAATGAGCAGTTCTTC
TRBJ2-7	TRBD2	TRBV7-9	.	CASTLGLAILEQYF	TGTGCCAGCACCCTGGGACTAGCCATTCTCGAGCAGTACTTC
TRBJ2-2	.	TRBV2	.	CASRSPSSDNTGELFF	TGTGCCAGCAGGTCTCCCTCTAGCGATAACACCGGGGAGCTGTTTTTT
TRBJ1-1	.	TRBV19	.	CASSSRQGTTEAFF	TGTGCCAGTAGTTCTCGTCAGGGGACCACTGAAGCTTTCTTT